These 28 T cell receptor beta chains came from one sample sequenced in a study of cytomegalovirus exposure and HLA in healthy donors. PCR was performed using 60 Vbeta and 13 Jbeta primers. Profiled with immunoSEQ multiplex PCR; TCRdb holds only in-frame clones, not every one. The data hold 150,000 or so clones, with around four fifths observed a single time. Sequenced material: PBMCs. The receptor source for this set is a man aged 18 to 35 in good health and CMV-seronegative.

The chain has TRBV7-9 and TRBJ1-1; D is undetermined. Germline values: CDR1 SEHNR, CDR2 FQNEAQ (reference sequence). With 4 bases removed from V and 5 bases from J, the gap between germline ends came to 11 bases. This CDR3 spans 13 amino acids. The CDR3 sequence: CASSSEAGTEAFF. As DNA, the CDR3 is TGTGCCAGCAGCTCTGAGGCGGGAACTGAAGCTTTCTTT.

This clone has only a few counts. The V call is TRBV4-1, the J call TRBJ2-6; 7 positions match TRBD1. The V segment lost 4 bases and the J segment 0 bases; nucleotides outside the gene matches: 6. Germline values: CDR1 MGHRA, CDR2 YSYEKL. This CDR3 has 17 amino acids. The CDR3 sequence is CASSLGTVTSGANVLTF. The CDR3 DNA reads as TGCGCCAGCAGCCTCGGGACAGTTACCTCTGGGGCCAACGTCCTGACTTTC.

The CDR3 loop reads CASSLSQGGNTIYF. In DNA form, the CDR3 reads TGTGCCAGCAGCTTGAGCCAGGGAGGAAACACCATATATTTT. The chain has TRBV7-2 and TRBJ1-3; the D gene is possibly TRBD1 (5 bases). Germline CDR1 and CDR2: SGHTA and FQGNSA. This CDR3 has 14 amino acids. V shed 3 bases and J shed 4 bases, with 10 bases lying between them.

The J gene is TRBJ2-7, the V gene TRBV5-6, with TRBD2 matching over 9 bases. V lost 3 bases, J lost 1 base, and 5 bases stayed unmatched. Germline V gene sequence: CDR1 SGHDT, CDR2 YYEEEE. This CDR3 is 15 amino acids long. In DNA, the CDR3 is TGTGCCAGCAGCTGGACTAGCGAAGTTTCCTACGAGCAGTACTTC. Translation: CASSWTSEVSYEQYF.

The chain combines TRBV6-5 with TRBJ1-1, with TRBD1 identical over 10 bases. This CDR3 is built from 14 residues. Trimming at V came to 7 bases and at J to 5 bases, leaving 7 bases not matched to a gene. Germline values: CDR1 MNHEY, CDR2 SVGAGI. The CDR3 sequence: CASIRDRGQTEAFF. CDR3 DNA sequence: TGTGCCAGCATTCGGGACAGGGGTCAGACTGAAGCTTTCTTT.

The CDR3 sequence: CASTPGAGEGETQYF. CDR3 DNA: TGTGCCAGCACCCCAGGGGCAGGGGAGGGAGAGACCCAGTACTTC. The gene calls are TRBV27 and TRBJ2-5; perhaps TRBD2 as D (7 bases). The CDR3 extends over 15 amino acids. Germline V gene lookup returns CDR1 MNHEY and CDR2 SMNVEV (reference sequence). Deletions cut 7 bases from V and 4 bases from J, with 19 bases between.

The chain couples TRBV9 to TRBJ2-7; 13 nucleotides match TRBD2. Looked up from germline, CDR1 is SGDLS and CDR2 is YYNGEE. The ends lost 4 bases at V and 0 bases at J; junction bases unmatched: 4. The CDR3 is 16 residues long. CDR3: CASSPGLAGSSYEQYF. The CDR3 DNA reads as TGTGCCAGCAGCCCGGGACTAGCGGGGAGCTCCTACGAGCAGTACTTC.

This clone showed up just once. CDR3: CASSPMTGADTQYF. The DNA of the CDR3 is TGTGCCAGCAGTCCGATGACAGGCGCCGATACGCAGTATTTT. The chain has TRBV28 and TRBJ2-3, with D maybe TRBD1 (6 bases). CDR3 length: 14 amino acids. CDR1 is MDHEN and CDR2 is SYDVKM in the germline V gene. The V gene lost 5 bases and the J gene lost 6 bases, with 15 bases spanning the gap.

The chain couples TRBV4-1 to TRBJ2-6; 12 nucleotides agree with TRBD1. V trimming: 5 bases; J trimming: 2 bases; junction bases outside the gene matches: 7. The CDR3 extends over 18 amino acids. Germline values: CDR1 MGHRA, CDR2 YSYEKL. CDR3 protein: CASSSGQGAPAGANVLTF. As DNA, the CDR3 is TGCGCCAGCAGCTCGGGACAGGGGGCGCCCGCTGGGGCCAACGTCCTGACTTTC.

The CDR3, as DNA: TGTGCCAGCAGCCAGGGGACAGGGAATAATGAAAAACTGTTTTTT. This codes for CASSQGTGNNEKLFF. This chain uses TRBV7-9 with TRBJ1-4; 9 nucleotides align to TRBD1. This CDR3 comprises 15 residues. The V and J ends lost 5 bases and 4 bases, in that order; junction bases with no gene match: 5. The germline V gene has CDR1 SEHNR and CDR2 FQNEAQ (reference sequence).

The V gene is TRBV7-2, the J gene TRBJ2-2, with TRBD2 matching 9 bases. Trimming cost V 5 bases and J 1 base; bases outside gene matches: 11. Germline values: CDR1 SGHTA, CDR2 FQGNSA. This CDR3 has 18 amino acids. CDR3 sequence: CASSLGPQAGGNTGELFF. The CDR3 DNA reads TGTGCCAGCAGCCTCGGTCCCCAAGCGGGGGGGAACACCGGGGAGCTGTTTTTT.

The chain recombines TRBV7-9 with TRBJ1-4, with D tentatively TRBD1 (5 bases). The CDR3 has 15 amino acids. V shed 4 bases and J shed 6 bases, with 15 bases lying between them. Germline V gives CDR1 SEHNR, CDR2 FQNEAQ (reference sequence). CDR3: CASSSQGQAHEKLFF. The CDR3 DNA is TGTGCCAGCAGCTCCCAGGGTCAGGCTCATGAAAAACTGTTTTTT. Using reference TRBV7-9 and TRBJ1-4 for the parts outside the CDR3, the full variable domain is DTGVSQNPRHKITKRGQNVTFRCDPISEHNRLYWYRQTLGQGPEFLTYFQNEAQLEKSRLLSDRFSAERPKGSFSTLEIQRTEQGDSAMYLCASSSQGQAHEKLFFGSGTQLSVL.

This clone came up a few times. The CDR3 DNA reads as TGTGCCAGCAGCTTAGATCTTGTGAGTGAGCAGTTCTTC. Protein product: CASSLDLVSEQFF. The V gene is TRBV11-2, the J gene TRBJ2-1; D is uncertain. Per germline, CDR1 SGHAT and CDR2 FQNNGV. The CDR3 contains 13 residues. The ends were cut back, 0 bases at V and 9 bases at J, with 9 bases in the middle.

Written as DNA, the CDR3 is TGTGCCAGCAGTTTAGCGGGGGGATTCACAGATACGCAGTATTTT. The encoded protein is CASSLAGGFTDTQYF. The genes are TRBV6-5 and TRBJ2-3, with 10 positions matching TRBD2. The CDR3 has 15 amino acids. After removal of 4 bases from V and 2 bases from J, the junction contained 3 bases not matched to a gene. CDR1 MNHEY and CDR2 SVGAGI come from the germline V gene.

This clone occurred once. V and J are TRBV9 and TRBJ1-4; a possible D gene is TRBD1 (6 bases). CDR1 is SGDLS and CDR2 is YYNGEE in the germline V gene. This CDR3 has 15 amino acids. The V end was cut by 4 bases, the J end by 6 bases, with 16 bases between. This chain's CDR3 is CASSSSSGVDEKLFF. CDR3 nucleotides: TGTGCCAGCAGCTCGAGTTCAGGGGTGGATGAAAAACTGTTTTTT.

CDR3 coding DNA: TGTGCCAGCAGCGAGGAAACCGGGATCTTTTCCTACGAGCAGTACTTC. Protein sequence: CASSEETGIFSYEQYF. The chain is built from TRBV7-8 and TRBJ2-7; D may be TRBD2 (5 bases). In germline, CDR1 is SGHVS, CDR2 FQNEAQ. Trimming took 5 bases from V and 1 from J, leaving 18 bases between them. CDR3 length equals 16 residues.

The chain uses TRBV28 and TRBJ2-3; 7 bases map to TRBD1. CDR1 is MDHEN, CDR2 SYDVKM, per germline. The ends lost 11 bases at V and 4 bases at J; junction bases unmatched: 6. This CDR3 has 12 residues. CDR3 sequence: CAGNRGADTQYF. The CDR3 bases are TGTGCCGGCAACAGGGGCGCAGATACGCAGTATTTT.

This chain uses TRBV9 with TRBJ2-2, with 7 bases that match TRBD1. The V gene end was trimmed by 0 bases and the J gene end by 1 base; junction bases not matched to a gene: 6. From germline, CDR1 is SGDLS and CDR2 YYNGEE. This CDR3 has 17 residues. CDR3 sequence: CASSVGGTARNTGELFF. The DNA of the CDR3 is TGTGCCAGCAGCGTAGGAGGGACAGCTCGGAACACCGGGGAGCTGTTTTTT.

This clone turned up a few times. The chain recombines TRBV6-1 with TRBJ1-1; perhaps TRBD1 as D (6 bases). The germline CDR1 and CDR2 sequences are MNHNS and SASEGT. This CDR3 has 15 residues. V gave up 4 bases and J gave up 1 base, with 13 bases separating them. CDR3 sequence reads: CASSGPGAGNTEAFF. The DNA for the CDR3 is TGTGCCAGCAGTGGTCCAGGGGCGGGGAACACTGAAGCTTTCTTT.

V and J are TRBV27 and TRBJ2-1, with a weak D call TRBD2 (5 bases). The CDR3 loop spans 15 amino acids. V was pared by 5 bases and J by 8 bases, with 19 bases between. From germline, CDR1 is MNHEY and CDR2 SMNVEV (reference sequence). This CDR3 is CASSHRGAYNHEQFF. The CDR3 nucleotides read TGTGCCAGCAGTCATCGGGGAGCTTACAACCATGAGCAGTTCTTC.

The rearrangement links TRBV29-1 to TRBJ2-7; 8 positions match TRBD1. The CDR3 runs 13 residues. Trimming cost V 6 bases and J 4 bases; bases outside gene matches: 8. Germline V gene lookup returns CDR1 SQVTM and CDR2 ANQGSEA. The CDR3 spells CSVVGQGAYEQYF. CDR3 nucleotide sequence: TGCAGCGTAGTTGGACAGGGAGCTTACGAGCAGTACTTC.

There are a few counts of this clone. The chain is built from TRBV28 and TRBJ1-2; tentative D call: TRBD1 (6 bases). The CDR3 runs to 13 residues. Trimming pared 2 bases from V and 4 bases from J, leaving 8 bases between. Germline values: CDR1 MDHEN, CDR2 SYDVKM. The CDR3 region is CASSLGQFYGYTF. CDR3 bases: TGTGCCAGCAGTTTAGGACAGTTCTATGGCTACACCTTC.

V and J are TRBV6-5 and TRBJ2-7; 8 bases agree with TRBD1. Per the germline V gene, CDR1 is MNHEY and CDR2 is SVGAGI. This CDR3 comprises 14 residues. With 7 bases clipped from V and 0 bases from J, the junction kept 5 bases outside the gene matches. In nucleotides, the CDR3 is TGTGCCAGCACCAGGACAGGGAGCTCCTACGAGCAGTACTTC. Translated: CASTRTGSSYEQYF.

The V call is TRBV11-2, the J call TRBJ2-1; 10 bases line up with TRBD2. The CDR3 loop spans 14 amino acids. Germline V gene lookup returns CDR1 SGHAT and CDR2 FQNNGV. Trimming at V came to 8 bases and at J to 6 bases, leaving 7 bases not matched to a gene. The CDR3 spells CASRAGGVFNEQFF. The CDR3, as DNA: TGTGCCAGCCGAGCGGGGGGGGTTTTCAATGAGCAGTTCTTC.

V gene TRBV9 combines with J gene TRBJ2-2; 9 nucleotides line up with TRBD1. With 2 bases clipped from V and 2 bases from J, the junction kept 4 bases outside the gene matches. The CDR3 runs 16 residues. Germline CDR1 SGDLS, CDR2 YYNGEE. CDR3 sequence (DNA): TGTGCCAGCAGCGTCGACAGGGGGACAAACACCGGGGAGCTGTTTTTT. This codes for CASSVDRGTNTGELFF. The whole variable domain, filled in from reference TRBV9 and TRBJ2-2, reads DSGVTQTPKHLITATGQRVTLRCSPRSGDLSVYWYQQSLDQGLQFLIQYYNGEERAKGNILERFSAQQFPDLHSELNLSSLELGDSALYFCASSVDRGTNTGELFFGEGSRLTVL.

In its sample, this clone was seen a few times. The rearrangement joins TRBV11-2 to TRBJ1-1; TRBD1 agrees at 8 bases. Germline lookup yields CDR1 SGHAT and CDR2 FQNNGV. The CDR3 is 15 amino acids. V shed 4 bases and J 5 bases; nucleotides not matched to a gene: 9. The CDR3 is CASSSPQGDGTEAFF. Here the CDR3 DNA reads TGTGCCAGCAGCTCGCCACAGGGGGATGGGACTGAAGCTTTCTTT.

The gene calls are TRBV28 and TRBJ1-1, with a weak D call TRBD1 (6 bases). V was shortened by 5 bases and J by 5 bases, with 12 bases between the two germline ends. The CDR3 length is 13 residues. CDR1 and CDR2 from the germline V gene are MDHEN and SYDVKM. The CDR3 DNA follows: TGTGCCAGCAGTCTCCCAGGGGAAACTGAAGCTTTCTTT. Translation: CASSLPGETEAFF.

The chain has TRBV5-1 and TRBJ2-1; 7 nucleotides match TRBD1. CDR3 length: 15 residues. Trimming took 4 bases from V and 8 from J; bases not matched to a gene: 12. Germline CDR1 reads SGHRS; CDR2 reads YFSETQ. CDR3 sequence: CASSQDRAGIHEQFF. The CDR3 nucleotides are TGCGCCAGCAGCCAAGACAGGGCGGGTATCCATGAGCAGTTCTTC.